This TCR beta chain was documented in a study of OX40 agonist ivuxolimab in advanced cancers. On the study more broadly: Three dose-escalation patients had partial responses: one with hepatocellular carcinoma and two with cutaneous melanoma. Overall study results and limits: Antigen specificity remained undetermined for the expanded peripheral T cells.

Generated by immunoSEQ multiplex PCR, the TCRdb table keeps only in-frame clones and is missing some. The table lists tens of thousands of clones, approximately 80% of them singletons. Details on this clone: Its antigen is not known.

The CDR3 is 13 residues long. Trimming took 3 bases from V and 5 from J, leaving 9 bases between them. CDR1 and CDR2 from the germline V gene are SGHRS and YFSETQ. The genes are TRBV5-1 and TRBJ2-4; TRBD1 is a possible D gene (7 bases). Sequencing used CD4+ or CD8+ T cells sorted from blood, obtained in a trial of the OX40 agonist ivuxolimab. The clonotype comes from an adult with an advanced solid tumor such as melanoma, head and neck, liver or kidney cancer. The CDR3 DNA is TGCGCCAGCAGCTCCAGGGGGGAAAACATTCAGTACTTC. Translating gives CASSSRGENIQYF.